This T cell receptor beta chain derives from a study of blood T cell repertoires in COVID-19. Two negative PCRs, clearance, or symptom resolution characterized the recovered Cohort 3 donors. Repertoires were generated with immunoSEQ multiplex PCR, while TCRdb's copy carries only in-frame clones and drops some. This sample yields hundreds of thousands of clones, of which around 89% are seen a single time; about 1% belongs to the top ten. This CDR3 comprises 16 residues. Trimming removed 3 bases from V and 8 bases from J; junction bases left unmatched: 10. The germline gives CDR1 SGHKS, CDR2 YYEKEE (reference sequence).

The rearrangement uses TRBV5-5 and TRBJ1-6; 8 positions match TRBD1. Sequencing input: PBMCs or T cells enriched from blood (not recorded which). This sequence was found in a man younger than 35 who had recovered from COVID-19. The CDR3 DNA reads as TGTGCCAGCAGCTCCCCGACAGGGGCAGATGATTCACCCCTCCACTTT. Its translation: CASSSPTGADDSPLHF. Supplemented by reference TRBV5-5 and TRBJ1-6, the full variable domain reads DAGVTQSPTHLIKTRGQQVTLRCSPISGHKSVSWYQQVLGQGPQFIFQYYEKEERGRGNFPDRFSARQFPNYSSELNVNALLLGDSALYLCASSSPTGADDSPLHFGNGTRLTVT.